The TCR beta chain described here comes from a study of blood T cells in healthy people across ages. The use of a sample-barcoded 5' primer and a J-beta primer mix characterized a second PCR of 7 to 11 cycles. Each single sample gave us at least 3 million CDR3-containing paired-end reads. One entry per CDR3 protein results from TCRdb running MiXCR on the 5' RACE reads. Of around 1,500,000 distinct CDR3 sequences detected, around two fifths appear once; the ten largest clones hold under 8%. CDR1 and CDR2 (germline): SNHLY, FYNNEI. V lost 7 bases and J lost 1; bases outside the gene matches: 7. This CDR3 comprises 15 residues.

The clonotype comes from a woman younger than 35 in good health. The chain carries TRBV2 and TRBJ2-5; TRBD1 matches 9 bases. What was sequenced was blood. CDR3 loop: CASKRGQGRQETQYF. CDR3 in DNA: TGTGCCAGCAAGCGGGGACAGGGCCGCCAAGAGACCCAGTACTTC.